The 15 T cell receptor beta chains below come from one sample, sequenced in a study of T cell responses to AZD1222 COVID-19 vaccine. This table comes from immunoSEQ multiplex PCR, and its TCRdb copy is limited to in-frame clones, with some not included. In the table there are roughly 130,000 clones, 88% of which are singletons. The specimen was peripheral blood, collected on day 0 of AZD1222 vaccination. These receptors all stem from an adult in good health.

The V call is TRBV5-4, the J call TRBJ2-7; maybe TRBD1 (6 bases). V lost 0 bases and J 3 bases, leaving 10 bases between the germline ends. This CDR3 is 14 amino acids long. Germline V gene data show CDR1 as SGHNT and CDR2 as YYREEE (reference sequence). The CDR3 spells CASSLDREYYEQYF. In nucleotides, the CDR3 is TGTGCCAGCAGCTTGGACAGGGAATACTACGAGCAGTACTTC.

This clone was found once. V is TRBV11-2 and J is TRBJ2-3; D assignment may be TRBD1 or TRBD2 (5 bases each). Germline loops: CDR1 SGHAT, CDR2 FQNNGV. The V and J ends lost 3 bases and 5 bases respectively, with 18 bases between them. There are 16 residues in the CDR3. This CDR3 is CASSFARDPRGDTQYF. The CDR3 region has the DNA TGTGCCAGCAGCTTCGCGAGGGACCCCCGGGGAGATACGCAGTATTTT.

This sequence joins TRBV5-5 and TRBJ1-2, with TRBD1 matching over 9 bases. The germline gives CDR1 SGHKS, CDR2 YYEKEE (reference sequence). The V and J ends lost 0 bases and 7 bases, in that order; junction bases with no gene match: 10. This CDR3 has 16 residues. The CDR3 bases are TGTGCCAGCAGCTTGGCCGTTGGACAGGGGTTGGTTGGCTACACCTTC. Translated, it gives CASSLAVGQGLVGYTF. The whole variable domain, remainder taken from reference TRBV5-5 and TRBJ1-2, is DAGVTQSPTHLIKTRGQQVTLRCSPISGHKSVSWYQQVLGQGPQFIFQYYEKEERGRGNFPDRFSARQFPNYSSELNVNALLLGDSALYLCASSLAVGQGLVGYTFGSGTRLTVV.

V and J are TRBV2 and TRBJ1-2; no clear D gene. The V end was cut by 3 bases, the J end by 7 bases, with 9 bases between. CDR3 length: 12 residues. Looked up from germline, CDR1 is SNHLY and CDR2 is FYNNEI. CDR3 amino acids: CASSDGVSGYTF. The CDR3 region has the DNA TGTGCCAGCAGTGATGGGGTGTCTGGCTACACCTTC. Looking up the rest from reference TRBV2 and TRBJ1-2 gives the full variable domain: EPEVTQTPSHQVTQMGQEVILRCVPISNHLYFYWYRQILGQKVEFLVSFYNNEISEKSEIFDDQFSVERPDGSNFTLKIRSTKLEDSAMYFCASSDGVSGYTFGSGTRLTVV.

This chain links TRBV6-1 with TRBJ1-1; 8 bases align to TRBD1. After removal of 1 base from V and 4 bases from J, the junction contained 2 bases not matched to a gene. CDR1 is MNHNS and CDR2 is SASEGT in the germline V gene. CDR3 length: 14 amino acids. Here the CDR3 reads CASSEGGTGTEAFF. The CDR3 DNA sequence: TGTGCCAGCAGTGAAGGGGGGACAGGCACTGAAGCTTTCTTT.

The chain couples TRBV27 to TRBJ2-7; 9 nucleotides line up with TRBD2. The CDR3 has 15 residues. V lost 3 bases, J lost 6 bases, and 9 bases stayed unmatched. Per germline, CDR1 MNHEY and CDR2 SMNVEV (reference sequence). The CDR3 DNA reads as TGTGCCAGCAGTTTTAGCGGGAGAGCGCCGGGCGAGCAGTACTTC. It encodes CASSFSGRAPGEQYF.

The chain combines TRBV5-1 with TRBJ1-1; D not certain. The CDR3 has 13 residues. Trimming cost V 2 bases and J 2 bases, with 7 bases left between them. In germline, CDR1 is SGHRS, CDR2 YFSETQ. This CDR3 is CASSLSANTEAFF. CDR3 nucleotide sequence: TGCGCCAGCAGCTTATCCGCAAACACTGAAGCTTTCTTT.

This chain joins TRBV5-8 and TRBJ1-3; the D is unclear. Between the trimmed V and J ends, which lost 0 bases and 1 base, there was a span of 5 bases. The CDR3 loop spans 14 amino acids. CDR1 and CDR2 (germline): SGHTS, YDEGEE. The CDR3 region has the DNA TGTGCCAGCAGCTTGGTGGGTTCTGGAAACACCATATATTTT. It is translated as CASSLVGSGNTIYF.

As DNA, the CDR3 is TGCAGCGTTGGGAAGGGGGTTAACACTGAAGCTTTCTTT. Translated, it gives CSVGKGVNTEAFF. The V gene is TRBV29-1, the J gene TRBJ1-1, with D possibly matching TRBD1 (6 bases). Germline CDR1 SQVTM, CDR2 ANQGSEA. This CDR3 contains 13 residues. V gave up 4 bases and J gave up 2 bases, with 11 bases separating them.

The chain uses TRBV11-3 and TRBJ2-2; D not certain. Germline lookup yields CDR1 SGHNT and CDR2 YENEEA. The V gene lost 6 bases and the J gene lost 5 bases, with 7 bases spanning the gap. The CDR3 consists of 12 residues. CDR3: CASRNPTGELFF. The CDR3 DNA follows: TGTGCCAGCAGGAACCCTACCGGGGAGCTGTTTTTT.

This chain joins TRBV30 and TRBJ1-2; 10 bases align to TRBD1. After removal of 1 base from V and 2 bases from J, the junction contained 1 base not matched to a gene. The CDR3 extends over 14 amino acids. Per the germline V gene, CDR1 is GTSNPN and CDR2 is SVGIG (reference sequence). CDR3 in amino acids: CAWSGQGANYGYTF. CDR3 in DNA: TGTGCCTGGAGTGGACAGGGGGCGAACTATGGCTACACCTTC.

This chain uses TRBV5-1 with TRBJ2-5; D call uncertain. The length of the CDR3 is 15 residues. V was cut by 0 bases and J by 1 base, with 10 bases left in between. CDR1 is SGHRS, CDR2 YFSETQ, per germline. The CDR3 DNA reads TGCGCCAGCAGCTTGGACGCAAACTCCCAAGAGACCCAGTACTTC. This codes for CASSLDANSQETQYF.

Details on this clone: The missing conserved phenylalanine or tryptophan at the end of this CDR3 makes a read error likely. It is unclear where the CDR3 begins or ends on the DNA, so no DNA is shown, and the CDR3 is as TCRdb lists it. The chain combines TRBV28 with TRBJ2-7; no DNA check was done on the table's D call, TRBD1. Germline CDR1 is MDHEN and CDR2 is SYDVKM. The CDR3 is made up of 10 amino acids, end residues included. The CDR3 reads CASLQETFVL.

The chain carries TRBV11-2 and TRBJ1-6; no firm D call. The CDR3 is 16 residues long. CDR1 and CDR2 (germline): SGHAT, FQNNGV. V lost 7 bases, J lost 3 bases, and 16 bases lay in between. Here the CDR3 DNA reads TGTGCCAGCACAACGAGCAGGAAAAACTATAATTCACCCCTCCACTTT. This sequence encodes CASTTSRKNYNSPLHF. Complete variable domain (other parts from reference TRBV11-2 and TRBJ1-6): EAGVAQSPRYKIIEKRQSVAFWCNPISGHATLYWYQQILGQGPKLLIQFQNNGVVDDSQLPKDRFSAERLKGVDSTLKIQPAKLEDSAVYLCASTTSRKNYNSPLHFGNGTRLTVT.

V gene TRBV7-9 combines with J gene TRBJ2-7; 8 positions match TRBD2. CDR3 length equals 14 residues. Germline CDR1 and CDR2: SEHNR and FQNEAQ (reference sequence). The V segment lost 2 bases and the J segment 0 bases; nucleotides outside the gene matches: 0. The CDR3 DNA follows: TGTGCCAGCAGCTTAAGCGGGAGCTCCTACGAGCAGTACTTC. It is translated as CASSLSGSSYEQYF.